A single sample is the source of the 17 T cell receptor beta chains below, sequenced in a study of blood T cell repertoires in COVID-19 (dated by TCRdb to the early 2020s). Libraries were built with the immunoSEQ multiplex PCR assay. As stored in TCRdb, this immuneACCESS dataset retains in-frame rearrangements with V and J assigned. A fraction of the clones does not appear; measured against another copy, unresolved V genes explain less than half of the discrepancy, and the remainder lacks a known reason. Counted in this sample were 60,000 to 80,000 clones; just under 95% of them appeared once. Of the sample, approximately 6.2% falls within the top ten clones. The sequenced sample consisted of peripheral blood. The receptors derive from a human donor in a cohort sampled during active COVID-19.

The chain employs TRBV27 and TRBJ2-1, with TRBD2 matching 10 bases. Germline loops: CDR1 MNHEY, CDR2 SMNVEV (reference sequence). V shed 6 bases and J 4 bases; nucleotides not matched to a gene: 6. The CDR3 runs to 15 residues. The CDR3 DNA reads as TGTGCCAGCAGCCAGCGGGGGGGGCTTTACAATGAGCAGTTCTTC. It codes for CASSQRGGLYNEQFF.

The chain links TRBV9 to TRBJ2-7, with D maybe TRBD2 (6 bases). The CDR3 runs 15 residues. V was cut by 3 bases and J by 6 bases, with 19 bases left in between. Germline CDR1 is SGDLS and CDR2 is YYNGEE. The CDR3 nucleotides are TGTGCCAGCAGCGCCACTCACTCTCTCGGGGGCGAGCAGTACTTC. It is translated as CASSATHSLGGEQYF.

V usage is TRBV6-5 and J usage is TRBJ1-1; D is undetermined. This CDR3 has 13 residues. The V gene lost 5 bases and the J gene lost 1 base, with 8 bases spanning the gap. From germline, CDR1 is MNHEY and CDR2 SVGAGI. The CDR3 protein is CASSITANTEAFF. CDR3 DNA: TGTGCCAGCAGTATTACAGCGAACACTGAAGCTTTCTTT.

This clone was picked up a small number of times. V gene TRBV5-1 combines with J gene TRBJ2-5, with 9 bases that match TRBD2. Germline V gene lookup returns CDR1 SGHRS and CDR2 YFSETQ. The J segment lost 3 bases and the V segment lost 3 bases, leaving 6 bases of the junction unmatched. This CDR3 is built from 15 residues. CDR3 nucleotide sequence: TGCGCCAGCAGCTCCCAGACTAGCGGAAAAGAGACCCAGTACTTC. Translating it yields CASSSQTSGKETQYF.

This chain uses TRBV30 with TRBJ1-3, with no clear D. The CDR3 loop spans 12 amino acids. V was pared by 3 bases and J by 8 bases, with 11 bases between. Per the germline V gene, CDR1 is GTSNPN and CDR2 is SVGIG (reference sequence). CDR3 sequence reads: CAWRKSGDTIYF. The CDR3 bases are TGTGCCTGGAGAAAGTCCGGTGACACCATATATTTT.

The chain uses TRBV5-4 and TRBJ2-3; perhaps TRBD1 as D (5 bases). This CDR3 spans 16 amino acids. V was cut by 4 bases and J by 4 bases, with 19 bases left in between. Looked up from germline, CDR1 is SGHNT and CDR2 is YYREEE (reference sequence). The CDR3: CASSPRVGSQSDTQYF. As DNA, the CDR3 is TGTGCCAGCAGCCCCAGGGTGGGAAGTCAATCAGATACGCAGTATTTT.

The V call is TRBV6-7, the J call TRBJ2-3; 11 bases align to TRBD1. TRBV6-7 is classed as an ORF, of uncertain function. This CDR3 contains 14 residues. V gave up 6 bases and J gave up 4 bases; unmatched junction bases: 3. CDR3 sequence (DNA): TGTGCCAGCAGCTGGGACAGGGGGGCAGATACGCAGTATTTT. Amino acid sequence: CASSWDRGADTQYF.

The chain joins TRBV3-1 (or the pseudogene TRBV3-2) to TRBJ2-1; 12 bases map to TRBD2. Per the germline V gene, CDR1 is LGHDT and CDR2 is YNNKEL (reference sequence). The ends lost 0 bases at V and 5 bases at J; junction bases unmatched: 5. The CDR3 totals 17 residues. For the CDR3, the DNA is TGTGCCAGCAGCCAAGATAGAGGACTAGCGGGAAACAATGAGCAGTTCTTC. Its protein product is CASSQDRGLAGNNEQFF.

The chain recombines TRBV2 with TRBJ1-4; unclear D gene. Between the trimmed V and J ends, which lost 7 bases and 1 base, there was a span of 10 bases. The CDR3 is made up of 14 amino acids. CDR1 SNHLY and CDR2 FYNNEI come from the germline V gene. CDR3 DNA sequence: TGTGCCAGCATTCGGCCGGGAACTAATGAAAAACTGTTTTTT. Translated, it gives CASIRPGTNEKLFF.

The chain combines TRBV7-9 with TRBJ2-7; no clear D. The CDR3 length is 14 residues. Trimming shortened V by 3 bases and J by 6 bases, and 15 bases separated the two germline ends. Germline CDR1 SEHNR, CDR2 FQNEAQ (reference sequence). The CDR3: CASSFGSALLEQYF. CDR3 nucleotide sequence: TGTGCCAGCAGCTTCGGCAGCGCCTTACTCGAGCAGTACTTC. Together with reference TRBV7-9 and TRBJ2-7, the CDR3 gives the full variable domain: DTGVSQNPRHKITKRGQNVTFRCDPISEHNRLYWYRQTLGQGPEFLTYFQNEAQLEKSRLLSDRFSAERPKGSFSTLEIQRTEQGDSAMYLCASSFGSALLEQYFGPGTRLTVT.

The chain couples TRBV12-3 or TRBV12-4 to TRBJ2-3; 7 nucleotides line up with TRBD1. V lost 11 bases to trimming and J lost 1 base; unmatched junction nucleotides: 3. The CDR3 is 12 residues long. The CDR3 nucleotides are TGTGCCGACAGGGTAGGCACAGATACGCAGTATTTT. This sequence encodes CADRVGTDTQYF.

The rearrangement links TRBV15 to TRBJ2-2; weak D call: TRBD1 (5 bases). The CDR3 has 13 amino acids. Germline V CDR1 and CDR2: LNHNV, YYDKDF (reference sequence). Trimming removed 5 bases from V and 5 bases from J, with 9 bases in between. For the CDR3, the DNA is TGTGCCACCAGCCCGCGACAGACCGGGGAGCTGTTTTTT. Its protein is CATSPRQTGELFF.

This chain joins TRBV5-6 and TRBJ1-2; possible D gene TRBD1, 5 bases. This CDR3 comprises 13 residues. V was pared by 4 bases and J by 8 bases, with 15 bases between. Per the germline V gene, CDR1 is SGHDT and CDR2 is YYEEEE. The CDR3 DNA reads as TGTGCCAGCAGCCCCGCGGGGACCTCCGGCTACACCTTC. Translating it yields CASSPAGTSGYTF.

The chain joins TRBV18 to TRBJ1-1, with TRBD1 as a possible D gene (6 bases). This CDR3 region has 16 residues. Trimming took 0 bases from V and 4 from J, leaving 15 bases between them. The germline gives CDR1 KGHSH, CDR2 LQKENI. The CDR3 nucleotides are TGTGCCAGCTCACCACCGGGGGCAGGGGCTGGCACTGAAGCTTTCTTT. It encodes CASSPPGAGAGTEAFF.

The chain couples TRBV5-1 to TRBJ2-7, with D unclear. The CDR3 runs to 14 residues. The germline V gene has CDR1 SGHRS and CDR2 YFSETQ. V was trimmed by 0 bases and J by 5 bases, leaving 12 bases between them. CDR3 amino acids: CASSLVSWLDEQYF. CDR3 sequence (DNA): TGCGCCAGCAGCTTGGTTTCTTGGCTGGACGAGCAGTACTTC.

The rearrangement uses TRBV19 and TRBJ2-1; D perhaps matches TRBD2 (6 bases). The CDR3 is made up of 16 amino acids. Trimming shortened V by 5 bases and J by 4 bases, and 18 bases separated the two germline ends. Germline V gene data show CDR1 as LNHDA and CDR2 as SQIVND (reference sequence). The CDR3 coding sequence is TGTGCCAGTAGTTCGGCGGGGAATAACCTTTACAATGAGCAGTTCTTC. It yields the protein CASSSAGNNLYNEQFF.

The chain has TRBV27 and TRBJ1-6; D perhaps matches TRBD1 (5 bases). Germline CDR1 is MNHEY and CDR2 is SMNVEV (reference sequence). With 3 bases removed from V and 9 bases from J, the gap between germline ends came to 9 bases. CDR3 length equals 13 residues. The CDR3 region is CASSLMGGSPLHF. CDR3 coding DNA: TGTGCCAGCAGTTTGATGGGGGGTTCACCCCTCCACTTT.